This paragraph reports one T cell receptor (beta chain). The sample belongs to a study of shared clonotypes between healthy human individuals. Data came from immunoSEQ multiplex PCR; TCRdb stores just in-frame clones and leaves some out. The sample shows about 2.3 million clones, more than 85% of them seen only once. Donors were healthy HIV-negative adults without recently reported acute infections or vaccinations. The CDR3 has 15 residues. The trim removed 5 bases at V and 4 bases at J, leaving 10 bases unmatched. The germline gives CDR1 MNHNY, CDR2 SVGAGI (reference sequence). The sample consisted of naive CD4+ T cells from PBMCs. The subset denotes: CD45RA+ positively selected. V gene TRBV6-6 combines with J gene TRBJ1-2, with 7 bases aligning to TRBD1. This clonotype originated in a man between 18 and 35 years old in good health. Some clones in this sample may be carry-over from other donors' samples. In DNA, the CDR3 is TGTGCCAGCAGTGCCACTCAACAGGGGAGCTATGGCTACACCTTC. This encodes CASSATQQGSYGYTF.